Detailed here is one T cell receptor (beta chain). Its antigen is currently unknown. The data belong to a study of B cell selection in AIRE deficiency. Study-level findings and limits: About 29% of healthy-donor shared Treg TCRbeta sequences appeared in patient Tconv cells.

Conventional CD4 T cells were sorted as CD4+CD127+ cells. Control samples were from healthy, unrelated donors. Generated by immunoSEQ multiplex PCR, the TCRdb table keeps only in-frame clones and is missing some. Of roughly 25,000 clones in the sample, roughly 95% were seen once. Sequenced: CD4+CD127+ conventional T cells sorted from PBMCs. The TCR comes from a human donor in good health.

The CDR3 loop reads CAISEYGGEETQYF. The CDR3 nucleotides read TGTGCCATCAGTGAGTATGGGGGCGAAGAGACCCAGTACTTC. This chain joins TRBV10-3 and TRBJ2-5; possible D gene TRBD1, 6 bases. Trimming shortened V by 1 base and J by 3 bases, and 9 bases separated the two germline ends. The length of the CDR3 is 14 residues. In germline, CDR1 is ENHRY, CDR2 SYGVKD.